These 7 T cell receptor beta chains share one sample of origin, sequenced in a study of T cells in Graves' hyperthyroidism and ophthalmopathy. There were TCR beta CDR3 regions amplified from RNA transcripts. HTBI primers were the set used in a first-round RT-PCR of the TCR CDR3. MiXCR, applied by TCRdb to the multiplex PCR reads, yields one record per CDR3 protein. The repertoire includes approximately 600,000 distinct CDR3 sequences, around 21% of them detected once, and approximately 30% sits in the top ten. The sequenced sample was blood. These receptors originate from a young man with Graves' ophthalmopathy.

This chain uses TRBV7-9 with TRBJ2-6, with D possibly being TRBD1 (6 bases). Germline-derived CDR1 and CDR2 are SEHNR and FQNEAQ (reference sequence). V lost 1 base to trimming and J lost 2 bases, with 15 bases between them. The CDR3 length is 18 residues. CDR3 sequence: CASSLGAEGGAGANVLTF. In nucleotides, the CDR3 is TGTGCCAGCAGCTTAGGTGCGGAAGGGGGAGCTGGGGCCAACGTCCTGACTTTC. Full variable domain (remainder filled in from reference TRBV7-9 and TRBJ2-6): DTGVSQNPRHKITKRGQNVTFRCDPISEHNRLYWYRQTLGQGPEFLTYFQNEAQLEKSRLLSDRFSAERPKGSFSTLEIQRTEQGDSAMYLCASSLGAEGGAGANVLTFGAGSRLTVL.

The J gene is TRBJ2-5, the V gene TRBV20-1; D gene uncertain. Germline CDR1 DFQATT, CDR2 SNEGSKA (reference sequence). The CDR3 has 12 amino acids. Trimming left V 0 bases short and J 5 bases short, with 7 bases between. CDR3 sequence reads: CSARESTETQYF. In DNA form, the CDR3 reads TGCAGTGCTAGAGAAAGCACGGAGACCCAGTACTTC.

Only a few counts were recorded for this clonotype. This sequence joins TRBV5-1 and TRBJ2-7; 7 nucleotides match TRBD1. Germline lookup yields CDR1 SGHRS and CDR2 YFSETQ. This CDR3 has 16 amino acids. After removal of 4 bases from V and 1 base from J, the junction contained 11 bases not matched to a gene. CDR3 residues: CASSDPTGTNSYEQYF. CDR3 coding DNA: TGCGCCAGCAGCGACCCGACAGGGACCAATTCCTACGAGCAGTACTTC.

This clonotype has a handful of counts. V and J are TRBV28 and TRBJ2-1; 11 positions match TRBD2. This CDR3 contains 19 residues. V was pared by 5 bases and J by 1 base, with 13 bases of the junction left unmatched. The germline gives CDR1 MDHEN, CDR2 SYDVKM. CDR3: CASSPLGLAGLPSYNEQFF. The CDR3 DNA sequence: TGTGCCAGCAGTCCCCTTGGACTAGCGGGCCTTCCTTCCTACAATGAGCAGTTCTTC.

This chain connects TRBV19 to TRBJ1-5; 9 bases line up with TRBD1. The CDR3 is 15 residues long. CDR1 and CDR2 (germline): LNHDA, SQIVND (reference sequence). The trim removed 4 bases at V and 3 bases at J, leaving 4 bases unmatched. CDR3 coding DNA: TGTGCCAGTAGTAAAGACAGGGGGGACAATCAGCCCCAGCATTTT. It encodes CASSKDRGDNQPQHF.

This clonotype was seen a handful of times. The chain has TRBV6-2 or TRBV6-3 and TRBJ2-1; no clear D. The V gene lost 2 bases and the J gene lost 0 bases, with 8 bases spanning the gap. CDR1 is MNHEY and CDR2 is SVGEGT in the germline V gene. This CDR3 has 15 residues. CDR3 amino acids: CASSYTPASYNEQFF. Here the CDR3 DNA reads TGTGCCAGCAGTTACACGCCTGCCTCCTACAATGAGCAGTTCTTC.

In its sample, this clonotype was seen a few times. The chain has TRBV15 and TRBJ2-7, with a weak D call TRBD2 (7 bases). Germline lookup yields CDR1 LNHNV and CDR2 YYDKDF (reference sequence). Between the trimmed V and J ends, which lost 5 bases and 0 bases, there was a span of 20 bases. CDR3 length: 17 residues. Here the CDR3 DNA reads TGTGCCACCAGCCCCCCAAGGGGGGCGGGAGTCTCCTACGAGCAGTACTTC. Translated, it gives CATSPPRGAGVSYEQYF. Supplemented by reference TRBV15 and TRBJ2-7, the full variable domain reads DAMVIQNPRYQVTQFGKPVTLSCSQTLNHNVMYWYQQKSSQAPKLLFHYYDKDFNNEADTPDNFQSRRPNTSFCFLDIRSPGLGDTAMYLCATSPPRGAGVSYEQYFGPGTRLTVT.